This T cell receptor beta chain stems from a study of T cell clonality in common variable immunodeficiency. The CDR3 is 15 amino acids. Trimming left V 5 bases short and J 0 bases short, with 13 bases between. CDR1 is SGHTA, CDR2 FQGNSA, per germline. The sample holds many counts of this clone. The read ends 3 residues early relative to the CDR3; the germline J gene fills the gap. Using immunoSEQ multiplex PCR, the repertoire was profiled, and TCRdb retains in-frame clones only, with some absent. The repertoire shows some 52,000 clones, none seen only once; the top ten take 3% to 3.5%. This TCR came from a person aged 18 to 70 in good health. Sample: peripheral blood mononuclear cells. The V call is TRBV7-2, the J call TRBJ1-2; D unclear. The CDR3 loop is CASSLLRASNYGYTF. CDR3 DNA (partial): TGTGCCAGCAGCCTACTCCGAGCCTCTAACTATGGC.